The source of this T cell receptor beta chain is a study of cytomegalovirus exposure and HLA in healthy donors. Across the study: In a previous analysis, some 110 million unique TCR beta sequences were found from 150 million to 200 million T cells.

The CDR3 totals 17 residues. Use of 60 Vbeta and 13 Jbeta primers characterized the PCR. Libraries were prepared by immunoSEQ multiplex PCR; TCRdb keeps only in-frame clonotypes and omits some of them. The sample comprises some 170,000 clones, around 83% of which are singletons, and 0.9% to 1% rests with the top ten. The source material was PBMCs. The sequence was collected from a girl aged 2 to 9 in good health and CMV-seropositive. V gene TRBV12-2 combines with J gene TRBJ2-1; TRBD2 is taken as the D call from the table, unchecked against the DNA. TRBV12-2 is annotated as a pseudogene. This CDR3 reads CASRLADVLRAPNEQFF. CDR3 sequence (DNA): TGTGCAAGTCGCTTAGCTGATGTCCTAAGAGCCCCCAATGAGCAGTTCTTC.